Sequencing of this TCR beta chain was carried out in a study of cytomegalovirus exposure and HLA in healthy donors. The germline V and J ends were trimmed by 1 base and 5 bases, with 11 bases remaining between them. In germline, CDR1 is SGHAT, CDR2 FQNNGV. The CDR3 loop spans 14 amino acids. General observations from the study: For most TCR sequences rarity was the rule, although some public TCRs occurred in many donors.

Some clones are missing from TCRdb's copy, which holds only in-frame ones; the method was immunoSEQ multiplex PCR. The table lists about 98,000 clones, about 90% of them singletons. This clone appeared a few times. Its specificity is not known. Sequencing was performed on PBMCs. This TCR was recovered from a man between 18 and 35 years old in good health and CMV-seropositive. The rearrangement joins TRBV11-2 to TRBJ2-5, with D perhaps matching TRBD2 (6 bases). CDR3 nucleotide sequence: TGTGCCAGCAGCTTAGCAAGGGCGGGGGAGACCCAGTACTTC. Protein product: CASSLARAGETQYF. The variable domain in full, completed from reference TRBV11-2 and TRBJ2-5, reads EAGVAQSPRYKIIEKRQSVAFWCNPISGHATLYWYQQILGQGPKLLIQFQNNGVVDDSQLPKDRFSAERLKGVDSTLKIQPAKLEDSAVYLCASSLARAGETQYFGPGTRLLVL.